This is a list of T cell receptor beta chains from one sample in a study of T cell clonotyping in hematopoietic cell transplantation. Sequencing used immunoSEQ multiplex PCR; TCRdb keeps in-frame clones, though not all of them. The table has around 5,000 clones, 25% to 40% seen once; the top ten hold roughly a sixth. Sequencing was performed on peripheral blood mononuclear cells, taken before stem cell transplant. The receptors come from a man in his forties or fifties with myelofibrosis. Some clones in this sample may be carry-over from other donors' samples. CDR3s leave out the opening cysteine and the closing phenylalanine or tryptophan. Fields, in order: CDR3 protein, J gene, V gene.

ASSYSDWPRNTEAF	TRBJ1-1	TRBV6-6
AWSVDRGEQY	TRBJ2-7	TRBV30
AWSGQGGRQPQH	TRBJ1-5	TRBV30
ASTHGHYEQY	TRBJ2-7	TRBV6-1
SGRTVPYGYT	TRBJ1-2	TRBV29-1
AGAGGPDNEQF	TRBJ2-1	TRBV7-9
AWSYRADLYGYT	TRBJ1-2	TRBV30
ASSLRNRDTEAF	TRBJ1-1	TRBV11-1
ASSYSLGFRFYEQY	TRBJ2-7	TRBV6-5
ASSKTSGSYNEQF	TRBJ2-1	TRBV19
ASSWDRDYEQY	TRBJ2-7	TRBV2